This T cell receptor beta chain emerged from a study of cytomegalovirus exposure and HLA in healthy donors. Findings and limits, study-wide: In the 100 to 150 validation repertoires, approximately 94% of cluster scores exceeded 0, per a later analysis.

This clone was recorded once. As yet, its antigen is unknown. V lost 0 bases, J lost 0 bases, and 17 bases lay in between. CDR1 is SEHNR, CDR2 FQNEAQ, per germline (reference sequence). CDR3 length: 18 residues. The donors were in the approximately 130-subject validation cohort, distinct from the roughly 720-subject first cohort. Produced via immunoSEQ multiplex PCR; TCRdb's table is partial and in-frame only. This sample has approximately 160,000 clones; roughly nine tenths occur once, and the top ten carry approximately 3.2%. Source material: PBMCs. This clonotype was sampled from a woman aged 18-29 years in good health and CMV-seropositive. This chain links TRBV7-9 with TRBJ1-1; maybe TRBD1 (5 bases). The CDR3, as DNA: TGTGCCAGCAGCTTAGCGTCAGGGTTTACCGCCATGAACACTGAAGCTTTCTTT. This gives the protein CASSLASGFTAMNTEAFF. The full variable domain, its missing parts supplied by reference TRBV7-9 and TRBJ1-1, is DTGVSQNPRHKITKRGQNVTFRCDPISEHNRLYWYRQTLGQGPEFLTYFQNEAQLEKSRLLSDRFSAERPKGSFSTLEIQRTEQGDSAMYLCASSLASGFTAMNTEAFFGQGTRLTVV.